This paragraph covers one T cell receptor (beta chain) sequence. No antigen is known for it. CDR3 length: 15 amino acids. The ends lost 3 bases at V and 4 bases at J; junction bases unmatched: 4. Per germline, CDR1 MNHNS and CDR2 SASEGT. Naive CD8 cells lacked CD45RO and underwent positive selection for CCR7, leaving out terminally differentiated effector memory CD45RA+ cells. The sample belongs to a study of shared clonotypes between healthy human individuals. Study-wide results and caveats: Clonotypes not shared had lower generation probabilities than those common to all four donors. Sharing across four donors was highest in naive CD4 (roughly 5%) and lowest in memory CD8 (about 0.4%). Estimated richness was generally greater in naive than memory subsets. Deeper or shallower sequencing was expected to change how clonotypes are shared among donors.

Only in-frame clones appear in the TCRdb table, and some are missing; sequencing was by immunoSEQ multiplex PCR. The data hold over 2,000,000 clones, with about 93% observed a single time. The source of this sequence is a man younger than 35 in good health. Some clones in this sample may be carry-over from other donors' samples. Sequenced sample: naive CD8+ T cells from PBMCs. This sequence joins TRBV6-1 and TRBJ2-7; the match to TRBD2 covers 12 bases. CDR3 nucleotides: TGTGCCAGCAGTGACTGGACTAGCGGGATTTACGAGCAGTACTTC. Translation: CASSDWTSGIYEQYF.